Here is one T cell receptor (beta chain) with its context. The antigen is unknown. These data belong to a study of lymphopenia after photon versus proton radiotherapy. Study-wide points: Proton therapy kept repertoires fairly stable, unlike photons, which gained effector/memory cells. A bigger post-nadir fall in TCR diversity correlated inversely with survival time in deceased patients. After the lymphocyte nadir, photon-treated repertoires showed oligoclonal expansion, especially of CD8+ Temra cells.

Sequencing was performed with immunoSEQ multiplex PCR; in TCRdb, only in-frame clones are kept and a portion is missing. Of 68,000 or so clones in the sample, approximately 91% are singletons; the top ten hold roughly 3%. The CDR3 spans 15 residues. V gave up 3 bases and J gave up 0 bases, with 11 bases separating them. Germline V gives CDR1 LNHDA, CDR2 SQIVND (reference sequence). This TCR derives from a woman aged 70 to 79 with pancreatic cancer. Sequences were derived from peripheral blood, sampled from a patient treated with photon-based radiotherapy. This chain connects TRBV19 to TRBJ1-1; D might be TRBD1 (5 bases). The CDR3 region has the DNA TGTGCCAGTAGTATGCAGGGAGCCATGAACACTGAAGCTTTCTTT. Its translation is CASSMQGAMNTEAFF.